This T cell receptor beta chain was retrieved from a study of CD4 T cells in relation to SARS-CoV-2 and coronaviruses. With 4 bases clipped from V and 4 bases from J, the junction kept 10 bases outside the gene matches. The CDR3 sequence is 17 residues long. The germline CDR1 and CDR2 sequences are SGHAT and FQNNGV. Clones were sequenced by immunoSEQ multiplex PCR, and TCRdb holds only the in-frame ones, with some missing. The sample lists 20,000 or so clones; about four fifths were seen once. Before the COVID-19 pandemic, during about 2011-2019, CD4+ T cells were taken from unexposed donors. Isolation of CD4+ T cells took place after about 9 days in culture. Notes on this clone: Its antigen is unidentified.

The chain links TRBV11-2 to TRBJ2-5; 12 bases are shared with TRBD2. The sequencing input was CD4+ T cells from PBMCs, cultured in vitro. The TCR sequence derives from a human donor in good health. In DNA, the CDR3 is TGTGCCAGCAGCTCCCCGACTAGCGGGAGTCTAAGAGAGACCCAGTACTTC. Protein: CASSSPTSGSLRETQYF.